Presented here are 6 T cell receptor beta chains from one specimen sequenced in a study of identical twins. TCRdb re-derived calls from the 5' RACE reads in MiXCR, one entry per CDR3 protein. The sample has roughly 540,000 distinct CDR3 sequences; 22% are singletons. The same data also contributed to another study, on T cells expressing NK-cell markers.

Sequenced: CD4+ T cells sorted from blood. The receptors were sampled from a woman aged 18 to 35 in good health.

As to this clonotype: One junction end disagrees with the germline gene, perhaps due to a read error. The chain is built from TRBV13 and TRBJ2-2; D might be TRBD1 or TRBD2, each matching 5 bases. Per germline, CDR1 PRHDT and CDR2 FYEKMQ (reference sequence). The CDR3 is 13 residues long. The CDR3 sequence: CASSPSGTGELVF. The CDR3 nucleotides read TGTGCCAGCAGCCCGTCAGGGACCGGGGAGCTGGTTTTT.

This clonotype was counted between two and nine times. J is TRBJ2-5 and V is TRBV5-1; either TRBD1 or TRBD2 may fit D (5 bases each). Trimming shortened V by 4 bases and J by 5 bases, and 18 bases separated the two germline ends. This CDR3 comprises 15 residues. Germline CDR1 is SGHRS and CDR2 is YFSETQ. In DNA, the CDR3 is TGCGCCAGCAGCCTTTGGGGCACCGGCGGGGAGACCCAGTACTTC. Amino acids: CASSLWGTGGETQYF.

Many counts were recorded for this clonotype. Here the CDR3 reads CASSLGTVNNEQFF. The DNA for the CDR3 is TGTGCCAGCAGTTTGGGGACAGTCAACAATGAGCAGTTCTTC. The chain couples TRBV12-3 or TRBV12-4 to TRBJ2-1, with 7 bases identical to TRBD1. The CDR3 runs to 14 residues. V dropped 3 bases and J dropped 5; count of bases not matched to a gene: 4.

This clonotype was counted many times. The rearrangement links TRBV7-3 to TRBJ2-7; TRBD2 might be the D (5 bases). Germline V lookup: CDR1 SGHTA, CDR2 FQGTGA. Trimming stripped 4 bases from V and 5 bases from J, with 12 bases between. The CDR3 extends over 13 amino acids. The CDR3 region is CASSSPLAHEQYF. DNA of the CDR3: TGTGCCAGCAGCTCCCCTCTAGCCCACGAGCAGTACTTC.

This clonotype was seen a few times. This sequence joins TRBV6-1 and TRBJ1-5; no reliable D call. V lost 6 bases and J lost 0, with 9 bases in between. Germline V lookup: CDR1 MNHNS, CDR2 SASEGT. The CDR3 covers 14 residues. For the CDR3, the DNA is TGTGCCAGCAGGACGGGTTATAGCAATCAGCCCCAGCATTTT. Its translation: CASRTGYSNQPQHF.

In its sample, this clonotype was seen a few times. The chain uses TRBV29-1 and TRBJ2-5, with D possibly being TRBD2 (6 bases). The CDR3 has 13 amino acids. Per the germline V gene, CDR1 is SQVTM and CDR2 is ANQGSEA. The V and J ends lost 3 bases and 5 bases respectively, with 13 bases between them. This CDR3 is CSVEEGGTETQYF. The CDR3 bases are TGCAGCGTTGAGGAGGGAGGCACCGAGACCCAGTACTTC.